The 5 T cell receptor beta chains below come from one sample, sequenced in a study of T cells after yellow fever vaccination. TCRdb re-called the 5' RACE reads through MiXCR, storing one row per CDR3 protein. This sample has 550,000 to 750,000 distinct CDR3 sequences; around an eighth occur once, and the top ten carry more than 12%. The sample consisted of PBMCs, taken on the day of the yellow fever booster vaccination. These receptors all stem from a man aged 30 to 39 who received the YFV17D yellow fever vaccine.

This clonotype was found a few times. V usage is TRBV11-2 and J usage is TRBJ1-6; D is uncertain. The CDR3 has 15 amino acids. Germline V CDR1 and CDR2: SGHAT, FQNNGV. The ends were cut back, 6 bases at V and 4 bases at J, with 13 bases in the middle. The CDR3, as DNA: TGTGCCAGCAGGGGCCACGACCGATATAATTCACCCCTCCACTTT. This gives the protein CASRGHDRYNSPLHF.

This sequence joins TRBV12-3 or TRBV12-4 and TRBJ2-5; 9 bases match TRBD1. There are 13 residues in the CDR3. Losses at the gene ends were 8 bases for V and 1 base for J; bases not matched to a gene: 2. The CDR3 is CASGDRVQETQYF. The CDR3, as DNA: TGTGCCAGCGGGGACAGGGTCCAAGAGACCCAGTACTTC.

This clonotype was observed a handful of times. The chain has TRBV9 and TRBJ2-3; D gene ambiguous. CDR3 length: 13 amino acids. Per germline, CDR1 SGDLS and CDR2 YYNGEE. V was trimmed by 0 bases and J by 3 bases, leaving 5 bases between them. The chain's CDR3 is CASSVELTDTQYF. The CDR3 bases are TGTGCCAGCAGCGTAGAATTGACAGATACGCAGTATTTT.

The chain combines TRBV7-2 with TRBJ2-7; no clear D gene. The germline gives CDR1 SGHTA, CDR2 FQGNSA. This CDR3 contains 14 residues. Trimming left V 2 bases short and J 0 bases short, with 8 bases between. The CDR3 DNA follows: TGTGCCAGCAGCTTACAGTGGGGCTCCTACGAGCAGTACTTC. Translation gives CASSLQWGSYEQYF.

The chain links TRBV29-1 to TRBJ2-1; perhaps D is TRBD1 or TRBD2 (5 bases each). Germline values: CDR1 SQVTM, CDR2 ANQGSEA. Trimming stripped 1 base from V and 6 bases from J, with 10 bases between. The CDR3 has 13 amino acids. CDR3 amino acids: CSVEGPGPNEQFF. The DNA for the CDR3 is TGCAGCGTTGAAGGACCGGGGCCCAATGAGCAGTTCTTC.